The 6 T cell receptor beta chains below all came from one sample that was sequenced in a study of blood T cell repertoires in COVID-19. Assay used: immunoSEQ multiplex PCR; TCRdb lists only in-frame clones, some missing. The table lists around 130,000 clones, 70% to 90% of them singletons. Sequences were obtained from peripheral blood. All receptors derive from a man aged 70 or older with active COVID-19.

The chain is built from TRBV5-1 and TRBJ1-2; a possible D gene is TRBD1 (5 bases). Trimming took off 3 bases at V and 0 bases at J, with 12 bases between the two ends. The CDR3 contains 15 residues. Germline CDR1 and CDR2: SGHRS and YFSETQ. CDR3 sequence reads: CASSSRQGTNYGYTF. CDR3 in DNA: TGCGCCAGCAGCTCGCGGCAGGGCACTAACTATGGCTACACCTTC.

The chain is built from TRBV6-2 or TRBV6-3 and TRBJ2-7, with 10 bases matching TRBD1. CDR3 length: 15 amino acids. The germline gives CDR1 MNHEY, CDR2 SVGEGT. Unmatched junction bases numbered 6, after V lost 3 bases and J lost 4 bases. The CDR3 sequence is CASSYRRDRGYEQYF. Here the CDR3 DNA reads TGTGCCAGCAGTTATCGCCGGGACAGGGGATACGAGCAGTACTTC.

The chain employs TRBV30 and TRBJ2-2, with D tentatively TRBD1 (5 bases). V was trimmed by 1 base and J by 0 bases, leaving 6 bases between them. Germline lookup yields CDR1 GTSNPN and CDR2 SVGIG (reference sequence). This CDR3 region has 14 residues. The CDR3, as DNA: TGTGCCTGGAGTGGACAGACGAACACCGGGGAGCTGTTTTTT. Residues: CAWSGQTNTGELFF. The variable domain in full, completed from reference TRBV30 and TRBJ2-2, reads SQTIHQWPATLVQPVGSPLSLECTVEGTSNPNLYWYRQAAGRGLQLLFYSVGIGQISSEVPQNLSASRPQDRQFILSSKKLLLSDSGFYLCAWSGQTNTGELFFGEGSRLTVL.

The rearrangement uses TRBV19 and TRBJ1-5; 7 bases are shared with TRBD1. In germline, CDR1 is LNHDA, CDR2 SQIVND (reference sequence). The CDR3 loop spans 15 amino acids. Trimming removed 3 bases from V and 4 bases from J; junction bases left unmatched: 6. The CDR3, as DNA: TGTGCCAGTAGTATTAGAGGGGGCGAGAATCAGCCCCAGCATTTT. This gives the protein CASSIRGGENQPQHF.

The gene calls are TRBV3-1 (or the pseudogene TRBV3-2) and TRBJ2-3, with TRBD2 matching 8 bases. Trimming removed 3 bases from V and 5 bases from J; junction bases left unmatched: 4. Germline-derived CDR1 and CDR2 are LGHDT and YNNKEL (reference sequence). The length of the CDR3 is 14 residues. CDR3 nucleotides: TGTGCCAGCAGCCACGGGGGGGAAGGAGATACGCAGTATTTT. Amino acid sequence: CASSHGGEGDTQYF.

The chain couples TRBV7-3 to TRBJ2-7; D gene ambiguous. V was trimmed by 9 bases and J by 0 bases, leaving 12 bases between them. CDR1 is SGHTA and CDR2 is FQGTGA in the germline V gene. CDR3 length equals 13 residues. In DNA form, the CDR3 reads TGTGCCAGTGCGAGCGCGAGCTCCTACGAGCAGTACTTC. Amino acids: CASASASSYEQYF.